Listed here are 20 T cell receptor beta chains from one sample, sequenced in a study of shared clonotypes between healthy human individuals (dated by TCRdb to the early 2020s). Library prep was done by the immunoSEQ multiplex PCR assay. As stored in TCRdb, this immuneACCESS dataset retains in-frame rearrangements with V and J assigned. A fraction of the clones does not appear; measured against another copy, unresolved V genes explain less than half of the discrepancy, and the remainder lacks a known reason. Within this sample are around 2.5 million clones, with under 95% of them counted one time only. Around 0.4% of the sample goes to the ten largest clones. Sequencing was performed on naive CD4+ T cells from PBMCs. The intended sense of this specimen's cell subset or site label: CD45RA+ positively selected. All receptors come from a man aged 18 to 30 in good health. Some clones in this sample may be carry-over from other donors' samples.

The chain joins TRBV6-5 to TRBJ2-3; possibly TRBD1 for D (6 bases). This CDR3 region has 15 residues. Germline values: CDR1 MNHEY, CDR2 SVGAGI. V lost 6 bases and J 3 bases, leaving 16 bases between the germline ends. Written as DNA, the CDR3 is TGTGCCAGCAGCCTTACTACCGGACAGACAGATACGCAGTATTTT. Amino acid sequence: CASSLTTGQTDTQYF.

The chain couples TRBV4-2 to TRBJ2-7, with a tentative D call TRBD2 (6 bases). Germline loops: CDR1 LGHNA, CDR2 YNFKEQ. Trimming shortened V by 2 bases and J by 2 bases, and 19 bases separated the two germline ends. The CDR3 covers 17 residues. CDR3 region: CASSQRLAVRDPYEQYF. CDR3 nucleotides: TGTGCCAGCAGCCAAAGGCTCGCCGTGCGGGATCCCTACGAGCAGTACTTC.

V and J are TRBV6-5 and TRBJ2-7, with 9 bases matching TRBD1. CDR1 and CDR2 from the germline V gene are MNHEY and SVGAGI. The junction had 9 bases not matched to a gene; V was cut back by 4 bases and J by 5 bases. CDR3 length: 15 amino acids. Written as DNA, the CDR3 is TGTGCCAGCAGTTTCAGACAGGGGGTGGGCCACGAGCAGTACTTC. It translates to CASSFRQGVGHEQYF.

V usage is TRBV28 and J usage is TRBJ2-7; the D is unclear. Deletions cut 2 bases from V and 1 base from J, with 18 bases between. The CDR3 is 17 amino acids. CDR1 MDHEN and CDR2 SYDVKM come from the germline V gene. CDR3 DNA sequence: TGTGCCAGCAGTTTAATCCGCATTGGGTTCCGATCCTACGAGCAGTACTTC. Translation: CASSLIRIGFRSYEQYF.

Concerning this clone: The same CDR3 is also encoded by other DNA sequences in this sample. The J gene is TRBJ2-6, the V gene TRBV5-1; TRBD1 might be the D (6 bases). Germline CDR1 and CDR2: SGHRS and YFSETQ. The germline V and J ends were trimmed by 2 bases and 1 base, with 7 bases remaining between them. CDR3 length: 15 residues. The chain's CDR3 is CASSFTGSGANVLTF. The CDR3 DNA reads TGCGCCAGCAGCTTCACAGGGTCTGGGGCCAACGTCCTGACTTTC. Full variable domain (rest looked up from reference TRBV5-1 and TRBJ2-6): KAGVTQTPRYLIKTRGQQVTLSCSPISGHRSVSWYQQTPGQGLQFLFEYFSETQRNKGNFPGRFSGRQFSNSRSEMNVSTLELGDSALYLCASSFTGSGANVLTFGAGSRLTVL.

In the case of this clone: The sample contains more than one DNA sequence encoding this CDR3. V gene TRBV5-1 combines with J gene TRBJ2-5; D not certain. V dropped 0 bases and J dropped 2 bases, with 8 bases sitting between them. The CDR3 is made up of 14 amino acids. Germline V gives CDR1 SGHRS, CDR2 YFSETQ. In nucleotides, the CDR3 is TGCGCCAGCAGCTTGGTGTCGGGTCAAGAGACCCAGTACTTC. Amino acids: CASSLVSGQETQYF.

The chain is built from TRBV7-9 and TRBJ2-5; either TRBD1 or TRBD2 may fit D (5 bases each). Trimming left V 1 base short and J 4 bases short, with 10 bases between. The CDR3 is made up of 14 amino acids. Germline values: CDR1 SEHNR, CDR2 FQNEAQ (reference sequence). Written as DNA, the CDR3 is TGTGCCAGCAGCTTAGGACTGAGGGGAGAGACCCAGTACTTC. Protein product: CASSLGLRGETQYF.

The rearrangement joins TRBV18 to TRBJ2-5; 8 bases align to TRBD2. The CDR3 runs 16 residues. Germline CDR1 is KGHSH and CDR2 is LQKENI. Trimming removed 0 bases from V and 10 bases from J; junction bases left unmatched: 13. This CDR3 is CASSPPYTSGEVVQYF. CDR3 nucleotides: TGTGCCAGCTCACCACCGTACACTAGCGGTGAAGTCGTCCAGTACTTC. Full variable domain (missing parts from reference TRBV18 and TRBJ2-5): NAGVMQNPRHLVRRRGQEARLRCSPMKGHSHVYWYRQLPEEGLKFMVYLQKENIIDESGMPKERFSAEFPKEGPSILRIQQVVRGDSAAYFCASSPPYTSGEVVQYFGPGTRLLVL.

This chain connects TRBV5-1 to TRBJ2-2; 11 bases match TRBD2. This CDR3 spans 17 amino acids. The V and J ends lost 0 bases and 3 bases, in that order; junction bases with no gene match: 4. CDR1 and CDR2 (germline): SGHRS, YFSETQ. The CDR3 spells CASSLGSLAGDTGELFF. Here the CDR3 DNA reads TGCGCCAGCAGCTTGGGTTCACTAGCGGGAGACACCGGGGAGCTGTTTTTT.

The genes are TRBV10-3 and TRBJ1-4, with TRBD1 matching over 8 bases. Trimming took 1 base from V and 8 from J; bases not matched to a gene: 9. The CDR3 totals 16 residues. The germline V gene has CDR1 ENHRY and CDR2 SYGVKD. DNA for the CDR3: TGTGCCATCAGTGAGTTTTGGACAGGGACGGACGAAAAACTGTTTTTT. Amino acid sequence: CAISEFWTGTDEKLFF.

V usage is TRBV28 and J usage is TRBJ1-1; D remains unclear. V dropped 7 bases and J dropped 1 base, with 16 bases sitting between them. CDR3 length: 15 amino acids. The germline CDR1 and CDR2 sequences are MDHEN and SYDVKM. As DNA, the CDR3 is TGTGCCAGCACCCCTTTTTTAGGGCCGAACACTGAAGCTTTCTTT. It codes for CASTPFLGPNTEAFF.

This clone was seen just once. J is TRBJ2-1 and V is TRBV5-1; 9 bases align to TRBD2. Germline V CDR1 and CDR2: SGHRS, YFSETQ. The CDR3 consists of 16 residues. Unmatched junction bases numbered 2, after V lost 0 bases and J lost 1 base. Written as DNA, the CDR3 is TGCGCCAGCAGCTTGGTGAGCGGGAGGTCCTACAATGAGCAGTTCTTC. Amino acids: CASSLVSGRSYNEQFF.

The chain uses TRBV29-1 and TRBJ2-7; D perhaps matches TRBD2 (5 bases). The CDR3 sequence is 13 residues long. With 4 bases removed from V and 3 bases from J, the gap between germline ends came to 13 bases. Germline V CDR1 and CDR2: SQVTM, ANQGSEA. This CDR3 reads CSVGSSVNYEQYF. DNA of the CDR3: TGCAGCGTTGGTAGTAGCGTTAACTACGAGCAGTACTTC.

V is TRBV5-5 and J is TRBJ1-2; TRBD1 is a possible D gene (5 bases). Trimming stripped 3 bases from V and 5 bases from J, with 14 bases between. CDR3 length: 14 amino acids. The germline CDR1 and CDR2 sequences are SGHKS and YYEKEE (reference sequence). Here the CDR3 DNA reads TGTGCCAGCAGCTCCCCGGGCAGGGAATATGGCTACACCTTC. Its protein is CASSSPGREYGYTF.

This clone turned up a few times. The same CDR3 arises from other DNA sequences in this sample as well. V gene TRBV30 combines with J gene TRBJ1-5, with unresolved D. Germline CDR1 and CDR2: GTSNPN and SVGIG (reference sequence). The germline V and J ends were trimmed by 3 bases and 0 bases, with 6 bases remaining between them. CDR3 length equals 13 residues. In nucleotides, the CDR3 is TGTGCCTGGAGCCGAGATAGCAATCAGCCCCAGCATTTT. As protein: CAWSRDSNQPQHF.

V gene TRBV6-4 combines with J gene TRBJ1-3; the D is unclear. Trimming left V 4 bases short and J 4 bases short, with 8 bases between. Per germline, CDR1 MRHNA and CDR2 SNTAGT. The CDR3 is made up of 13 amino acids. CDR3: CASSAGNGNTIYF. The CDR3, as DNA: TGTGCCAGCAGTGCTGGCAACGGAAACACCATATATTTT.

The rearrangement links TRBV29-1 to TRBJ2-7, with 10 bases fitting TRBD2. The CDR3 has 13 residues. From germline, CDR1 is SQVTM and CDR2 ANQGSEA. V shed 4 bases and J 5 bases; nucleotides not matched to a gene: 5. The CDR3 DNA follows: TGCAGCGTTGGCCTAGCGGGAGCCCACGAGCAGTACTTC. Its translation: CSVGLAGAHEQYF.

The chain links TRBV5-1 to TRBJ2-3; 9 bases are shared with TRBD2. After removal of 2 bases from V and 2 bases from J, the junction contained 6 bases not matched to a gene. The CDR3 consists of 16 residues. Germline assignment: CDR1 SGHRS and CDR2 YFSETQ. The CDR3 loop is CASSFRTSVITDTQYF. CDR3 bases: TGCGCCAGCAGCTTCCGGACTAGCGTAATCACAGATACGCAGTATTTT.

On this clone: This sample also contains other DNA sequences that code for the same CDR3. This rearrangement joins TRBV4-2 to TRBJ2-7, with 8 bases fitting TRBD1. CDR1 is LGHNA, CDR2 YNFKEQ, per germline. The CDR3 runs to 14 residues. V dropped 4 bases and J dropped 2; count of bases not matched to a gene: 4. CDR3 loop: CASSLRQGTYEQYF. The CDR3 bases are TGTGCCAGCAGCCTACGACAGGGGACCTACGAGCAGTACTTC.

This clone was detected only once. The chain has TRBV5-1 and TRBJ1-4; 11 bases agree with TRBD1. The germline gives CDR1 SGHRS, CDR2 YFSETQ. Trimming at V came to 3 bases and at J to 7 bases, leaving 5 bases not matched to a gene. The CDR3 has 15 amino acids. CDR3 sequence reads: CASSWTGGALEKLFF. Here the CDR3 DNA reads TGCGCCAGCAGCTGGACAGGGGGCGCTCTTGAAAAACTGTTTTTT.